This TCR beta chain was recorded in a study of blood T cell repertoires in COVID-19. The data were produced by immunoSEQ multiplex PCR, yet TCRdb's version contains in-frame clones alone and is incomplete. The data contain roughly 200,000 clones, 79% of them seen just once; the ten biggest clones take up 5.5% to 7%. The count of this clone is one. With 5 bases clipped from V and 4 bases from J, the junction kept 8 bases outside the gene matches. The CDR3 covers 15 residues. CDR1 is SGHVS, CDR2 FQNEAQ, per germline. The chain joins TRBV7-8 to TRBJ2-5; 9 nucleotides align to TRBD1. This sequence originates from a woman aged 40 to 50 with COVID-19, enrolled during active disease. The sequenced sample was peripheral blood. For the CDR3, the DNA is TGTGCCAGCAGCCACTGGGACAGGGAGGGAGAGACCCAGTACTTC. Its translation is CASSHWDREGETQYF. Looking up the rest from reference TRBV7-8 and TRBJ2-5 gives the full variable domain: GAGVSQSPRYKVAKRGQDVALRCDPISGHVSLFWYQQALGQGPEFLTYFQNEAQLDKSGLPSDRFFAERPEGSVSTLKIQRTQQEDSAVYLCASSHWDREGETQYFGPGTRLLVL.